This TCR beta chain was obtained from a study of T cells in Graves' hyperthyroidism and ophthalmopathy. This CDR3 comprises 13 residues. Germline CDR1 MNHNS, CDR2 SASEGT. Trimming took off 8 bases at V and 1 base at J, with 6 bases between the two ends. A patient was excluded if there was uncontrolled infection, other autoimmune disease, pregnancy or lactation. From RNA transcripts, TCR beta CDR3 regions were amplified. Carried out on the TCR CDR3, a first-round RT-PCR used the HTBI primer set. TCRdb re-called the multiplex PCR reads through MiXCR, storing one row per CDR3 protein. Here the sample spans about 700,000 distinct CDR3 sequences, 45% being singletons. This clonotype was observed at least ten times.

The sample taken for sequencing was peripheral blood or thyroid tissue (not recorded which). The gene calls are TRBV6-1 and TRBJ2-6; possible D gene TRBD2, 5 bases. This TCR derives from an adult man with Graves' disease, either hyperthyroidism or ophthalmopathy (not recorded which). CDR3 in DNA: TGTGCCAGCGAGGGTTCTGGGGCCAACGTCCTGACTTTC. Its translation is CASEGSGANVLTF.